This TCR beta chain was sequenced in a study of cytotoxic CD8 clonotypes in ibrutinib-treated CLL. On the study more broadly: Researchers reported 11 relapsed/refractory and approximately 16 treatment-naive patients, 17 to 18 of them IGHV unmutated.

With cryopreserved PBMCs as the source, roughly 2 micrograms of genomic DNA went to TCR beta libraries. Libraries were prepared by immunoSEQ multiplex PCR; TCRdb keeps only in-frame clonotypes and omits some of them. The sample holds some 200,000 clones; 65% to 80% are singletons and the top ten take 5.9%. V lost 4 bases and J lost 6; bases outside the gene matches: 6. CDR3 size: 15 residues. CDR1 LNHNV and CDR2 YYDKDF come from the germline V gene (reference sequence). This TCR derives from a human donor with chronic lymphocytic leukemia. The chain employs TRBV15 and TRBJ1-6; 7 nucleotides line up with TRBD1. Here the sequenced sample was PBMCs, taken after 12 months of ibrutinib treatment. DNA of the CDR3: TGTGCCACCAGCACCCCGGGACAGATTAATTCACCCCTCCACTTT. Amino acid sequence: CATSTPGQINSPLHF.